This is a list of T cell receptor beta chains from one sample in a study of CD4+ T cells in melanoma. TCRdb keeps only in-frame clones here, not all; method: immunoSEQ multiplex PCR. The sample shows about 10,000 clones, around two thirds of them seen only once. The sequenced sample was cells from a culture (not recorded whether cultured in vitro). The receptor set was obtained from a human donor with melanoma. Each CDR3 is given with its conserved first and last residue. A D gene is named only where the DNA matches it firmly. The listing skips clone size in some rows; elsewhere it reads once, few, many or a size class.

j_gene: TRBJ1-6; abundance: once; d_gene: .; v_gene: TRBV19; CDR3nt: TGTGCCAGTAGGGGACGTCCCGACTCCTATAATTCACCCCTCCACTTT; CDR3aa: CASRGRPDSYNSPLHF
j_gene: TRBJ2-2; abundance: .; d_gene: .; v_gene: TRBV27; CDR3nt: TGTGCCAGCAGTTTCACTACCGGGGAGCTGTTTTTT; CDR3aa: CASSFTTGELFF
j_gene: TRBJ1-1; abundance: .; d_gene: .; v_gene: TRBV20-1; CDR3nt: TGCAGATTGACCCGAGGGACTGAAGCTTTCTTT; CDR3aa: CRLTRGTEAFF
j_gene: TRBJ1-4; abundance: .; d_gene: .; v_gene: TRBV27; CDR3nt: TGTGCCACCCGGGGAGGGCCCAGTGAAAAACTGTTTTTT; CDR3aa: CATRGGPSEKLFF
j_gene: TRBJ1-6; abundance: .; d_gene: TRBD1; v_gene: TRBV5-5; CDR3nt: TGTGCCAGCAGGGGCACCCCGGGACAGGCGGGTTCACCCCTCCACTTT; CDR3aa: CASRGTPGQAGSPLHF
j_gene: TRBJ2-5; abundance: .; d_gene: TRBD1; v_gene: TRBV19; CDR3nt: TGTGCCAGTAGTATCCGTCCGGGACAGGGGGTAGAGACCCAGTACTTC; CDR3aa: CASSIRPGQGVETQYF
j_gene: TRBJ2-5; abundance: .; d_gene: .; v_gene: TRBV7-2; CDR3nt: TGTGCCAGCAGCTTGCAGTACGGGGCGGGGGAGACCCAGTACTTC; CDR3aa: CASSLQYGAGETQYF
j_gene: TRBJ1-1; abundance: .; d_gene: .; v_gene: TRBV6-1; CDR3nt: TGTGCCAGCAGTGAAGCGTCCATCGGCAGGCGGGCTTTCTTT; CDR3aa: CASSEASIGRRAFF
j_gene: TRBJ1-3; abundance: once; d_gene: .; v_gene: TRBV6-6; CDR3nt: TGTGCCAGCAGTTTTTTCAGGGTGTCTGGAAACACCATATATTTT; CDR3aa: CASSFFRVSGNTIYF
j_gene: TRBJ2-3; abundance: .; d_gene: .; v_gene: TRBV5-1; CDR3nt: TGCGCCAGCAGCTTGGGCTGGGAAAGGGACACAGATACGCAGTATTTT; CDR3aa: CASSLGWERDTDTQYF
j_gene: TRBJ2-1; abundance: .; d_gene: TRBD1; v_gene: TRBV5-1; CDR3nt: TGCGCCAGCAGCCCGAACACAGGGGGCTCCTACAATGAGCAGTTCTTC; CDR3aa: CASSPNTGGSYNEQFF
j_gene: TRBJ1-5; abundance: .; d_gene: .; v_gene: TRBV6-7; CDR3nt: TGTGCCAGCTTAGGGTGTTCAACGGGTATCAATCAGCCCCAGCATTTT; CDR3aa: CASLGCSTGINQPQHF
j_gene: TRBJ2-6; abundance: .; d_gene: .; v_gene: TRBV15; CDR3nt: TGTGCCACCAGCAGAGATGTGGGCTTCTCTGGGGCCAACGTCCTGACTTTC; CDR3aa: CATSRDVGFSGANVLTF
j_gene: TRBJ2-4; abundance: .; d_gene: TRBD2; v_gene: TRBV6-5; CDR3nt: TGTGCCAGCAGCCCTGTCTCTAGCGGGGGAAACATTCAGTACTTC; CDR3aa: CASSPVSSGGNIQYF
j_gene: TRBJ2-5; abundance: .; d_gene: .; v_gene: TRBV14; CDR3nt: TGTGCCAGCAGCCAAGAAGGAGGGAGAATACTCGAGACCCAGTACTTC; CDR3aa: CASSQEGGRILETQYF
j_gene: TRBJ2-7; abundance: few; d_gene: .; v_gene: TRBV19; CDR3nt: TGTGCCAGTAGTAGACAAGCTCCCGGGCCATACGAGCAGTACTTC; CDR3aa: CASSRQAPGPYEQYF
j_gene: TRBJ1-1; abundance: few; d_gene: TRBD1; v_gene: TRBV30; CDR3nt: TGTGCCTGGAGTTTTGGGACAGGGAGCACTGAAGCTTTCTTT; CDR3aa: CAWSFGTGSTEAFF
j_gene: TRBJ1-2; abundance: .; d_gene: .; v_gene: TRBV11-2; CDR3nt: TGTGCCAGCAGCTTTTTGGCTAACTATGGCTACACCTTC; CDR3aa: CASSFLANYGYTF
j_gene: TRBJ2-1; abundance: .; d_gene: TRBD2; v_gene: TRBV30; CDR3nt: TGTGCCTGGGGGACTAGCGGGGAGGGGACGAGCTCCTACAATGAGCAGTTCTTC; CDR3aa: CAWGTSGEGTSSYNEQFF
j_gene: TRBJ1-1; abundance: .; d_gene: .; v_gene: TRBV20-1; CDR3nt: TGCAGTGCTAGCAGGGGCCGTGAAGCTTTCTTT; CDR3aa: CSASRGREAFF
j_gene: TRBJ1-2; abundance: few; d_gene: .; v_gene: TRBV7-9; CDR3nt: TGTGCCAGTTGTCTGGAGTGCCGCTATGGCTACACCTTC; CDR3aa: CASCLECRYGYTF
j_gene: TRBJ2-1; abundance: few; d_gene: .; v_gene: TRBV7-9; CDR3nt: TGTGCCAGCAGCCGACTTGTCAGCGATGAGCAGTTCTTC; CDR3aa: CASSRLVSDEQFF
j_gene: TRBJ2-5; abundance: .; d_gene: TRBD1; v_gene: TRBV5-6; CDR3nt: TGTGCCAGCAGGCGCGTAGGTAACAGGGGTCAAGAGACCCAGTACTTC; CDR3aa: CASRRVGNRGQETQYF
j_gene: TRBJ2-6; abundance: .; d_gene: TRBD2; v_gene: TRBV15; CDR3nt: TGTGCCACCAGCAGCAGAGGCGGGGGGGCCGGTGGGGCCAACGTCCTGACTTTC; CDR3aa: CATSSRGGGAGGANVLTF
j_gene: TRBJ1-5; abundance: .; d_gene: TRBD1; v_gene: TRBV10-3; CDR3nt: TGTGCCATCACCTACAGGGACAGACAATATAGCAATCAGCCCCAGCATTTT; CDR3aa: CAITYRDRQYSNQPQHF
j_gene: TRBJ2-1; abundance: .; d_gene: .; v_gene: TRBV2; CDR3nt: TGTGCCAGTCAGCTGAGCCAAGGTGAGCAGTTCTTC; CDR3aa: CASQLSQGEQFF
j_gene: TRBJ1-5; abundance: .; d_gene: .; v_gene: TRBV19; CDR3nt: TGTGCCAGTAGTATAGACACGGTACAGCCCCAGCATTTT; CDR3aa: CASSIDTVQPQHF
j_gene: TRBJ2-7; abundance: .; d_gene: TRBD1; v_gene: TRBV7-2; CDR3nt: TGTGCCAGCAGCTCAACCCGACAGGGCCACGAGCAGTACTTC; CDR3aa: CASSSTRQGHEQYF
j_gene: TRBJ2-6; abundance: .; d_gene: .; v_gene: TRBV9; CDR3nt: TGTGCCAGCAGCGTAGGTTCGGGGCCTCCTGGGGCCAACGTCCTGACTTTC; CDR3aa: CASSVGSGPPGANVLTF
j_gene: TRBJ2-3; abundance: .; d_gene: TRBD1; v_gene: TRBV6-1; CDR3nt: TGTGCCAGCAGTGCTCAGGGGGCGGGCACAGATACGCAGTATTTT; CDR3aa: CASSAQGAGTDTQYF
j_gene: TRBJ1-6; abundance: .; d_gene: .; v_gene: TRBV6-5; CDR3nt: TGTGCCAGCAGTTACTCGTCACGGGGGGGTATATTGTCCCTCCACTTT; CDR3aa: CASSYSSRGGILSLHF
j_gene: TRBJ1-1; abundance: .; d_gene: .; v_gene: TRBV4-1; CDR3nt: TGCGCCAGCAGTGGGGTGGGCTTCATAAAGAACACTGAAGCTTTCTTT; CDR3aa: CASSGVGFIKNTEAFF
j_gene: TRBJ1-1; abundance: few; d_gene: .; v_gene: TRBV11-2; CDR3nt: TGTGCCAGCAGCTTAGAGTTTGGGAAAATGAACACTGAAGCTTTCTTT; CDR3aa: CASSLEFGKMNTEAFF
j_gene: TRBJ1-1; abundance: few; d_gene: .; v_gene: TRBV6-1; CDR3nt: TGTGCCAGCAGCCTGGAGGCGAACACTGAAGCTTTCTTT; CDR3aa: CASSLEANTEAFF
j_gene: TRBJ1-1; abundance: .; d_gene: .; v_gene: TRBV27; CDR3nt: TGTGCCAGCAGTTTAAGACCCCGGCAGGGAGAAGCTGAAGCTTTCTTT; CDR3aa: CASSLRPRQGEAEAFF
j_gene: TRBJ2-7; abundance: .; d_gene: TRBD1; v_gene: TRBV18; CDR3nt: TGTGCCAGCTCACCAACACAGGGGATCGAGCAGTACTTC; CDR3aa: CASSPTQGIEQYF
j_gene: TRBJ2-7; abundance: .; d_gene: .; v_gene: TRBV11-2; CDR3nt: TGTGCCAGCAGCTTAGACTCAGGGTCGAGCTCCTACGAGCAGTACTTC; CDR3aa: CASSLDSGSSSYEQYF
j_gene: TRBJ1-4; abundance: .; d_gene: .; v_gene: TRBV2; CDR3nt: TGTGCCACCTCATGGACAGTCGCCAATGAAAAACTGTTTTTT; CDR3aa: CATSWTVANEKLFF
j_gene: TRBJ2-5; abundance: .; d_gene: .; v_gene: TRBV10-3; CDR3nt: TGTGCCACAACTAACCGACAAGGAGAGACCCAGTACTTC; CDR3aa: CATTNRQGETQYF
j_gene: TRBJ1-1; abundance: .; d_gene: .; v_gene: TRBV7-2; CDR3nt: TGTGCCAGCAGCTTAGGCGGTGGAGGGAGGCCTGAAGCTTTCTTT; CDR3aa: CASSLGGGGRPEAFF
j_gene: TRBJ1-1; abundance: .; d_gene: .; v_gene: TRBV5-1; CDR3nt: TGCGCCAGCAGCCCAATTCCGAACACTGAAGCTTTCTTT; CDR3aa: CASSPIPNTEAFF
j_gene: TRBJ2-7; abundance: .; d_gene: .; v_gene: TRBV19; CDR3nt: TGTGCCAGTAGTATGGCCCGGGCTCGGGAGCAGTACTTC; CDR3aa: CASSMARAREQYF
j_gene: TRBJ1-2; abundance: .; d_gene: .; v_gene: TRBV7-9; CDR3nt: TGTGCCAGCAGCCTAATGACGGGCTACACCTTC; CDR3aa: CASSLMTGYTF
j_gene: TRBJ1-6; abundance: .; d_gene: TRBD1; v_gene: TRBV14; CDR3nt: TGTGCCAGCAGCCCGACAGGGGTTTATAATTCACCCCTCCACTTT; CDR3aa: CASSPTGVYNSPLHF
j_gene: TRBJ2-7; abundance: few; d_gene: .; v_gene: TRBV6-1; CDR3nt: TGTGCCAGCCCTGACAGTTCCTACGAGCAGTACTTC; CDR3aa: CASPDSSYEQYF
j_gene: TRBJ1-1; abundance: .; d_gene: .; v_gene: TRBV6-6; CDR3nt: TGTGCCAGCATCGAGGCAGGAAGGCCCACTGAAGCTTTCTTT; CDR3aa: CASIEAGRPTEAFF
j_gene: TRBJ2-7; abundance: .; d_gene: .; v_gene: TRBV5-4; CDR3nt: TGTGCCAGCAGCTCCACCCCACAGAGCTCCTACGAGCAGTACTTC; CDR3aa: CASSSTPQSSYEQYF
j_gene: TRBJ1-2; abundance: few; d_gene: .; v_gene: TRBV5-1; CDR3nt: TGCGCCAGCAAAACAGGGAACTATGGCTACACCTTC; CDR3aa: CASKTGNYGYTF
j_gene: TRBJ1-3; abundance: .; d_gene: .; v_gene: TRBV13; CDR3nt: TGTGCCAGCAGCTTCCTGGCCCTTTCTGGAAACACCATATATTTT; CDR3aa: CASSFLALSGNTIYF